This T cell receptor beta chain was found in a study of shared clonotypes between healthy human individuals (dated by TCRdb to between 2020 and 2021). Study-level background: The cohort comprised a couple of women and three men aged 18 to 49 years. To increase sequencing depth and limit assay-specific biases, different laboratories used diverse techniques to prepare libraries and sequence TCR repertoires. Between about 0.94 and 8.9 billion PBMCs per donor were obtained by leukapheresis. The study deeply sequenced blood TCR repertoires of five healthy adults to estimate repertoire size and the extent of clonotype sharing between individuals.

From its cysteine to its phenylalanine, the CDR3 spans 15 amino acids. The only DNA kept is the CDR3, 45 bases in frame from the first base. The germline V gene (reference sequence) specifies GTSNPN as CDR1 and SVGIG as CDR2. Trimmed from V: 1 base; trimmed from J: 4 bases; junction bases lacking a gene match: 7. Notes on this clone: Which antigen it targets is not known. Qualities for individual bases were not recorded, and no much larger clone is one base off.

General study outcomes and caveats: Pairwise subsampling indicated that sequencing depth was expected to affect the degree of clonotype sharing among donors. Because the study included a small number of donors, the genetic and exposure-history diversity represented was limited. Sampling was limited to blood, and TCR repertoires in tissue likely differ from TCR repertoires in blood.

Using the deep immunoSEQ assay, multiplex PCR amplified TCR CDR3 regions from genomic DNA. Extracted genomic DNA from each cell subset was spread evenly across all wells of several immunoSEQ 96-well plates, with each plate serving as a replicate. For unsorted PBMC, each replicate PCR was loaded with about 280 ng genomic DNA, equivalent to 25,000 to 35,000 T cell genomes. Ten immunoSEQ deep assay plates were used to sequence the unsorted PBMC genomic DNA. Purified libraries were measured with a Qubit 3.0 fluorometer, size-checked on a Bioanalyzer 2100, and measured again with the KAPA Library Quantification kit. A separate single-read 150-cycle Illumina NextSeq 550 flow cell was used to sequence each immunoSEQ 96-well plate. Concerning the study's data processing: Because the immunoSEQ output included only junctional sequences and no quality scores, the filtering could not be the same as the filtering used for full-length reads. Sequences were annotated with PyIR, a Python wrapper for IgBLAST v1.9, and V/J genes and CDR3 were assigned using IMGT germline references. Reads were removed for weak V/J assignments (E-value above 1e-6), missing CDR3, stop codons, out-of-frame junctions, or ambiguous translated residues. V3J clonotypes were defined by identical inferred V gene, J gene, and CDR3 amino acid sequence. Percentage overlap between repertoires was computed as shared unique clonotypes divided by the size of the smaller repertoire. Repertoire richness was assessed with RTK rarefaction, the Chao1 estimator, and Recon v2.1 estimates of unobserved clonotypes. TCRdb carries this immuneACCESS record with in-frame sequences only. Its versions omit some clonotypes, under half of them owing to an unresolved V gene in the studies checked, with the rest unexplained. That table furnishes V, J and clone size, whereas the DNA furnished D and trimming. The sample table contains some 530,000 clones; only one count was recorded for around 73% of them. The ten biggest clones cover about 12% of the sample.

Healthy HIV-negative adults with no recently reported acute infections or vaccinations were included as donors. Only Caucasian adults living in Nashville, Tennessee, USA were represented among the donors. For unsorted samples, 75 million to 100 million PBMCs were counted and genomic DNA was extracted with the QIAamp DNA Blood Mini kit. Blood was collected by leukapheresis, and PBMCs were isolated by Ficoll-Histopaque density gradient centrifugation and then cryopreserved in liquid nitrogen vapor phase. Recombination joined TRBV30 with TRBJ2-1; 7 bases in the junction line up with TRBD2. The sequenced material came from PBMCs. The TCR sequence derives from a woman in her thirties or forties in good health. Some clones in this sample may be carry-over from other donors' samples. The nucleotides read TGTGCCTGGAGTGCGGTAGCCGGGGGGTACAATGAGCAGTTCTTC. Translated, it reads CAWSAVAGGYNEQFF.